This T cell receptor beta chain was recorded in a study of cytomegalovirus exposure and HLA in healthy donors. Germline CDR1 MNHEY, CDR2 SMNVEV (reference sequence). The CDR3 loop spans 13 amino acids. There were likely unrecorded immune exposures, though donors were nominally healthy when sampled. Findings and limits, study-wide: In a later analysis, a genetic analysis reported fewer productive-TCR N-insertions in an Asian-associated ancestry cluster than the cohort average.

A multiplex PCR was run with 60 Vbeta primers and 13 Jbeta primers. The table came from immunoSEQ multiplex PCR; TCRdb's copy has only in-frame clones and leaves some out. The sample has 150,000 to 200,000 clones, around 80% seen once. On this clone: Antigen specificity is unknown.

The chain joins TRBV27 to TRBJ2-5; tentative D call: TRBD1 (6 bases). The last part of the DNA fits TRBJ2-7 better; the J call may be wrong. The sequence derives from a woman aged 25 to 39 in good health and CMV-seronegative. The specimen was PBMCs. DNA of the CDR3: TGTGCCAGCAGCCTAACTACAGGGCTCGAGCAGTACTTC. Translating gives CASSLTTGLEQYF.